This T cell receptor beta chain was captured in a study of CD8 T cells in Susac syndrome. After extraction with the RNeasy kit, roughly 0.45 to 1 ug of the RNA was reverse transcribed using random hexamers. Amplification of TCR beta CDR3 across 54 Vbeta and 13 Jbeta was performed with immunoSEQ multiplex PCR. TCRdb independently ran MiXCR on the immunoSEQ multiplex PCR reads; one entry per CDR3 protein. The table has some 450,000 distinct CDR3 sequences, 85% to 90% seen once. Relapsing-remitting disease, either stable or active, was present in the treatment-naive patients who were the multiple sclerosis controls. Turning to this clonotype: Its antigen is not known.

Study-wide points: That the number of individuals in its TCR sequencing and HLA analysis was relatively small was acknowledged by the study.

With 6 bases clipped from V and 3 bases from J, the junction kept 3 bases outside the gene matches. CDR1 and CDR2 (germline): MNHNY, SVGAGI (reference sequence). The CDR3 is 13 amino acids. This rearrangement joins TRBV6-6 to TRBJ1-2; TRBD1 matches at 8 bases. This sequence was found in a human donor with multiple sclerosis. Sequenced input: CD8+ T cells from PBMCs. The CDR3 bases are TGTGCCAGCAGCAACAGGGGGGACTATGGCTACACCTTC. It codes for CASSNRGDYGYTF.